Sequencing of this TCR beta chain was carried out in a study of a mutant IDH1 vaccine in newly diagnosed glioma. Germline trimming cut 0 bases from V and 4 bases from J; bases unmatched to any gene: 11. From germline, CDR1 is MNHEY and CDR2 SMNVEV (reference sequence). The CDR3 contains 17 residues. Time point defined: baseline, week 1 (first vaccination visit). Noted treatment: pre-vaccination baseline after standard-of-care therapy. Assay: immunoSEQ multiplex PCR; the TCRdb copy retains only in-frame clones and omits some. The profile shows roughly 25,000 clones, 80% to 95% of them singletons. The receptor's source is a man aged 25 to 45 with glioma. Sequencing used PBMCs, obtained from a glioma patient treated with radiotherapy, temozolomide or both. The J gene is TRBJ2-7, the V gene TRBV27; 8 nucleotides agree with TRBD1. The CDR3 DNA sequence: TGTGCCAGCAGTTTATCGCTTCATGGACAGGGCTTGTACGAGCAGTACTTC. It specifies CASSLSLHGQGLYEQYF.